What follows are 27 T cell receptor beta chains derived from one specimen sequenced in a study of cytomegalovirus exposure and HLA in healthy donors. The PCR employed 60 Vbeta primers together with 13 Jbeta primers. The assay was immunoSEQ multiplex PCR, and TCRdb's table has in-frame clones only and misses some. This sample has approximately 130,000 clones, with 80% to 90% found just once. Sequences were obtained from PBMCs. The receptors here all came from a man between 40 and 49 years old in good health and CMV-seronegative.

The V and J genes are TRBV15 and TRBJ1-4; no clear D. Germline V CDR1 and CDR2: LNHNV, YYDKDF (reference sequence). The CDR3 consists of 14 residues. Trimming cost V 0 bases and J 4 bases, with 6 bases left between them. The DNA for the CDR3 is TGTGCCACCAGCAGAGACAGGAATAATGAAAAACTGTTTTTT. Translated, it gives CATSRDRNNEKLFF.

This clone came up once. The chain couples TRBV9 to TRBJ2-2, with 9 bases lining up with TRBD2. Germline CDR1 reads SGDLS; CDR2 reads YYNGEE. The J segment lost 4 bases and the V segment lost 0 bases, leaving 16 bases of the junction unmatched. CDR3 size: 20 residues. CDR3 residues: CASSVDTGTSHNRVTGELFF. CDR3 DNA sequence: TGTGCCAGCAGCGTAGACACCGGGACTAGCCACAATCGGGTCACCGGGGAGCTGTTTTTT. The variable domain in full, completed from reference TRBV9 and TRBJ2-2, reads DSGVTQTPKHLITATGQRVTLRCSPRSGDLSVYWYQQSLDQGLQFLIQYYNGEERAKGNILERFSAQQFPDLHSELNLSSLELGDSALYFCASSVDTGTSHNRVTGELFFGEGSRLTVL.

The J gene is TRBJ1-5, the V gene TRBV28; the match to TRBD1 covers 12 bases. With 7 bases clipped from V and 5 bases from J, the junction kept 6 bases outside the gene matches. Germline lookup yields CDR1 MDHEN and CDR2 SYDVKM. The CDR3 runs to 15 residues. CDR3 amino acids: CASISGTGGYQPQHF. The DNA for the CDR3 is TGTGCCAGCATTTCCGGGACAGGGGGCTATCAGCCCCAGCATTTT.

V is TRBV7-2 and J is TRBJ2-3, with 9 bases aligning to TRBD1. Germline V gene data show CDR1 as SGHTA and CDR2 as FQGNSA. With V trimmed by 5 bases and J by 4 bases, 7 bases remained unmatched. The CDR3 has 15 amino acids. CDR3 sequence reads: CASSIGTGQADTQYF. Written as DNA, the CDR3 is TGTGCCAGCAGCATAGGGACAGGGCAGGCAGATACGCAGTATTTT.

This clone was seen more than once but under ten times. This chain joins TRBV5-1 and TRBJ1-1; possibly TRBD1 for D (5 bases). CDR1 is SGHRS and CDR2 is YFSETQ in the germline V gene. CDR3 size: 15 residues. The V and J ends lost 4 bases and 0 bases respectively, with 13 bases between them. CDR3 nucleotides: TGCGCCAGCAGCAAATGGGGGGGGATGAACACTGAAGCTTTCTTT. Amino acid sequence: CASSKWGGMNTEAFF.

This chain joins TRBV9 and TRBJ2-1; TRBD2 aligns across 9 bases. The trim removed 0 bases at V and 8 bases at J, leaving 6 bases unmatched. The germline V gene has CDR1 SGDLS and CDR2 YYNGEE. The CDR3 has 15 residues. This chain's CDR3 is CASSVGTRGGDEQFF. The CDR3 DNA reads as TGTGCCAGCAGCGTAGGGACTCGCGGGGGGGATGAGCAGTTCTTC.

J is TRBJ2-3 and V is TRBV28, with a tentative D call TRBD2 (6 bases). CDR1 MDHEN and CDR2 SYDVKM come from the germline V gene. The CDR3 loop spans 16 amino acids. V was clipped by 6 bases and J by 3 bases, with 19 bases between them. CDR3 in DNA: TGTGCCAGCAGAAAACCCGGGGTAGCGGTTACAGATACGCAGTATTTT. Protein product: CASRKPGVAVTDTQYF.

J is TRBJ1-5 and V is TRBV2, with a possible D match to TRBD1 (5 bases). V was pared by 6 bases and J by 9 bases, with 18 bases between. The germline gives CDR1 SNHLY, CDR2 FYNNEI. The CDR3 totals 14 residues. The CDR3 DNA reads TGTGCCAGCAGCGGTGGGGGGGGGTGGGGGCCCCAGCATTTT. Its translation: CASSGGGGWGPQHF. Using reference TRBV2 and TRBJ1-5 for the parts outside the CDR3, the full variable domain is EPEVTQTPSHQVTQMGQEVILRCVPISNHLYFYWYRQILGQKVEFLVSFYNNEISEKSEIFDDQFSVERPDGSNFTLKIRSTKLEDSAMYFCASSGGGGWGPQHFGDGTRLSIL.

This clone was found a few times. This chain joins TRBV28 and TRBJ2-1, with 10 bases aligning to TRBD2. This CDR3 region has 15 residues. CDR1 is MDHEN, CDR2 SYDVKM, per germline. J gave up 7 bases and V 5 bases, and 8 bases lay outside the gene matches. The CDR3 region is CASSLLAGLMNEQFF. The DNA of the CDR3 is TGTGCCAGCAGTCTACTAGCGGGGCTAATGAATGAGCAGTTCTTC.

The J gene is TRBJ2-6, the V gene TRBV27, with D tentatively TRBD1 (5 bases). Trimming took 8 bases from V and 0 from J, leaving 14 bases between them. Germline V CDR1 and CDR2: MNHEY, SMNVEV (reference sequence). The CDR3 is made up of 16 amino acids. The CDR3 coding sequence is TGTGCCAGCTCCAGGGTAGCAGGCTCTGGGGCCAACGTCCTGACTTTC. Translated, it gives CASSRVAGSGANVLTF.

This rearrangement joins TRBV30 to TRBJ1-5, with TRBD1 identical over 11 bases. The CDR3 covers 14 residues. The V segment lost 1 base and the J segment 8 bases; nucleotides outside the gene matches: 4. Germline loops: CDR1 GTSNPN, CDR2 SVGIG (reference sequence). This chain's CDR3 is CAWSEGQGAEPQHF. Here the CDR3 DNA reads TGTGCCTGGAGTGAAGGACAGGGGGCTGAGCCCCAGCATTTT.

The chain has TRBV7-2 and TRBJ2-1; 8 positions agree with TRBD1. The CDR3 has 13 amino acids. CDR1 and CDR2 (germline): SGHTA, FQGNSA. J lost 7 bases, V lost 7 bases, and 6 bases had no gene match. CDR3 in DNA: TGTGCCAGCACCATCGACAGGGGAAATGAGCAGTTCTTC. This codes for CASTIDRGNEQFF.

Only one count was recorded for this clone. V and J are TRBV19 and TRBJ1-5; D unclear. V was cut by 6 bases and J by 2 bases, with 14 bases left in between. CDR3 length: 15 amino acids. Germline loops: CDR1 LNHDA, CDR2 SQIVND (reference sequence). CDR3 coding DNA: TGTGCCAGTAGGTGGGGAGGGAGTCGCAATCAGCCCCAGCATTTT. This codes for CASRWGGSRNQPQHF. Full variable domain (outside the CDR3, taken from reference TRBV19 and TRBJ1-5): DGGITQSPKYLFRKEGQNVTLSCEQNLNHDAMYWYRQDPGQGLRLIYYSQIVNDFQKGDIAEGYSVSREKKESFPLTVTSAQKNPTAFYLCASRWGGSRNQPQHFGDGTRLSIL.

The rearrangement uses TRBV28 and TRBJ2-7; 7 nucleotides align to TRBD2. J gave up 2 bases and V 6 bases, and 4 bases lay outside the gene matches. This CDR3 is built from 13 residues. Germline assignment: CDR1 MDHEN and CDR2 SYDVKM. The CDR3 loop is CASSPGGTYEQYF. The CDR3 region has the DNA TGTGCCAGCAGCCCGGGGGGAACCTACGAGCAGTACTTC.

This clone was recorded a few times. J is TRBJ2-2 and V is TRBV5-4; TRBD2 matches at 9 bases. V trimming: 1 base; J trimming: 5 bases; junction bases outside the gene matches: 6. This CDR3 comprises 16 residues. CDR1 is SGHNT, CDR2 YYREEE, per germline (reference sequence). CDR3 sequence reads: CASSLKSGRSTGELFF. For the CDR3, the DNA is TGTGCCAGCAGCTTGAAGAGCGGGAGGAGTACCGGGGAGCTGTTTTTT.

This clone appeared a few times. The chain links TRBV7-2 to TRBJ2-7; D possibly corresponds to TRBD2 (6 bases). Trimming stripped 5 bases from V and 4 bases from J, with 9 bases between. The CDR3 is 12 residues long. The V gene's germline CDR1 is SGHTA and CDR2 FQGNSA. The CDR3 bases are TGTGCCAGCAGCGACGGGAGATACGAGCAGTACTTC. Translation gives CASSDGRYEQYF.

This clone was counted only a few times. CDR3: CASSYGQQETQYF. The CDR3 DNA reads TGTGCCAGCAGTTACGGGCAGCAAGAGACCCAGTACTTC. The gene calls are TRBV6-5 and TRBJ2-5; no firm D call. CDR1 and CDR2 (germline): MNHEY, SVGAGI. The CDR3 totals 13 residues. V was pared by 2 bases and J by 2 bases, with 6 bases between.

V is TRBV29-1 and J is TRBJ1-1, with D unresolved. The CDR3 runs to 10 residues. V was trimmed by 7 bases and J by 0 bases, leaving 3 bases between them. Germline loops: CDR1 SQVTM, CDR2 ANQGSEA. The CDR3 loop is CSALNTEAFF. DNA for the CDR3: TGCAGCGCGTTGAACACTGAAGCTTTCTTT.

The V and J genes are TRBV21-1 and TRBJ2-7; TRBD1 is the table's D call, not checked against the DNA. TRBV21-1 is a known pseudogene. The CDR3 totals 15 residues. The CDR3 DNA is TGTGCCAGCAGCAAAGAGGCAGGGGTCCCCTACGAGCAGTACTTC. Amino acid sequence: CASSKEAGVPYEQYF.

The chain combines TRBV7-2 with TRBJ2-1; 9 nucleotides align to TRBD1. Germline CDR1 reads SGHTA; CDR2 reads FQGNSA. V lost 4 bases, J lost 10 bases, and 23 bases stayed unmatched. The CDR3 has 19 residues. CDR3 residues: CASSSSGTGKVSWNPEQFF. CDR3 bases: TGTGCCAGCAGCTCCTCCGGGACAGGGAAGGTCTCATGGAACCCCGAGCAGTTCTTC.

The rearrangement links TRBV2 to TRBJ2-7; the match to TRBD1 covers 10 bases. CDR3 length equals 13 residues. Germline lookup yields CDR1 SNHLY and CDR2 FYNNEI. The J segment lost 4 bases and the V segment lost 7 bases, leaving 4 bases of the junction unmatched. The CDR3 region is CASTPGQGYEQYF. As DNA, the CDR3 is TGTGCCAGCACCCCGGGACAGGGGTACGAGCAGTACTTC.

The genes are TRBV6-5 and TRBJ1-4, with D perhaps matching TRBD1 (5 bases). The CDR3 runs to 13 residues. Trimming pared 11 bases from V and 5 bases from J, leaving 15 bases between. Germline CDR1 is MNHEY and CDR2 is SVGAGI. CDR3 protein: CAWPTVINEKLFF. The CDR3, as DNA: TGTGCCTGGCCGACAGTGATAAATGAAAAACTGTTTTTT.

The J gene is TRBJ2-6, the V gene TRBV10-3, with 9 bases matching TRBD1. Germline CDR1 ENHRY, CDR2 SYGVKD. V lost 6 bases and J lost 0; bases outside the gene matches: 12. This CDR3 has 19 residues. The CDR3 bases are TGTGCCATCAGCATAACAACCGGGACAGGGTCCTCTGGGGCCAACGTCCTGACTTTC. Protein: CAISITTGTGSSGANVLTF.

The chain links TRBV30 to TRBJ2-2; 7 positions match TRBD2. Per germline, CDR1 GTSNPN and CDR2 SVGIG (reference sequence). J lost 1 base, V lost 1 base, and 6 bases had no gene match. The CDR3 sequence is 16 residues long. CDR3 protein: CAWSAQSGMNTGELFF. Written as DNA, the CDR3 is TGTGCCTGGAGTGCCCAAAGCGGGATGAACACCGGGGAGCTGTTTTTT.

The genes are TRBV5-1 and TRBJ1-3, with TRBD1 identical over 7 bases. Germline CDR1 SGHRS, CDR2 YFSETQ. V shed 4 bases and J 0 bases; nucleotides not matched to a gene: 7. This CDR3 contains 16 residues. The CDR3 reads CASSAPGQLSGNTIYF. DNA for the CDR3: TGCGCCAGCAGCGCGCCGGGACAGCTCTCTGGAAACACCATATATTTT.

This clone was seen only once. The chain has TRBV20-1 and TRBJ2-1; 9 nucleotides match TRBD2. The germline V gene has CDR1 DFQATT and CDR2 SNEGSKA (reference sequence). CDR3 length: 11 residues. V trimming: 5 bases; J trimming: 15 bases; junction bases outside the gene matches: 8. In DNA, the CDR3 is TGCAGTGCTCCCCTAGCGGGAAGATCGTTCTTC. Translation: CSAPLAGRSFF.

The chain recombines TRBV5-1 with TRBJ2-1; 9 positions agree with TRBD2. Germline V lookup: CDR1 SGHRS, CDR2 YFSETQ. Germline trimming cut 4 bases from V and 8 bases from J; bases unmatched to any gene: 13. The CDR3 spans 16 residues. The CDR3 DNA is TGCGCCAGCAGCCCCATTCCGGGACTAGCATTGTATGAGCAGTTCTTC. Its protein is CASSPIPGLALYEQFF.